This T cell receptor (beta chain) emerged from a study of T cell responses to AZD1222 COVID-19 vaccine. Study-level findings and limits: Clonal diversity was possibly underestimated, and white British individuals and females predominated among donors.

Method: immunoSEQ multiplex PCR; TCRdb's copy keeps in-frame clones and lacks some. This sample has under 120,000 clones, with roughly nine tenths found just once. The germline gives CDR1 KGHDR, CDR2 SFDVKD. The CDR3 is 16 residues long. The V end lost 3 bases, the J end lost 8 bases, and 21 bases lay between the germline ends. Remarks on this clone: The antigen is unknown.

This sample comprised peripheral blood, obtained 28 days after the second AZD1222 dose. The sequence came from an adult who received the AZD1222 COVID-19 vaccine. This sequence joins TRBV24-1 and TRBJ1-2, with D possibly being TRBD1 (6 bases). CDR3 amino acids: CATSDADSQGSGGYTF. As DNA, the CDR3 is TGTGCCACCAGTGATGCTGACTCACAGGGCTCGGGGGGCTACACCTTC.